Detailed here is one T cell receptor (beta chain). TCRdb redid the calling of the RT-PCR reads with MiXCR, one entry per CDR3 protein. The table shows about 680,000 distinct CDR3 sequences, with 14% occurring only once. J was trimmed by 4 bases and V by 3 bases; bases with no gene match: 3. The CDR3 covers 13 residues. Germline V lookup: CDR1 GTSNPN, CDR2 SVGIG (reference sequence). The chain has TRBV30 and TRBJ2-1, with 7 bases that match TRBD1. The receptor was derived from a female donor in good health, serving as a healthy control. What was sequenced was memory CD4+ T cells from blood. CDR3: CAWRTRGYNEQFF. The DNA of the CDR3 is TGTGCCTGGAGAACCAGGGGGTACAATGAGCAGTTCTTC.